The 17 T cell receptor beta chains listed next were all sequenced from one sample in a study of blood T cells in healthy people across ages. Sample-barcoded 5' priming and a J-beta primer mix drove a second PCR of roughly 7 to 11 cycles. MiXCR, applied by TCRdb to the 5' RACE reads, yields one record per CDR3 protein. The sample holds 1,300,000 or so distinct CDR3 sequences, 45% to 70% seen once. Material: blood. These receptors all stem from a man between 18 and 29 years old in good health.

The chain combines TRBV29-1 with TRBJ2-5; 7 nucleotides agree with TRBD1. Matching the DNA end better, TRBJ2-7 makes the J call doubtful. Germline CDR1 and CDR2: SQVTM and ANQGSEA. The CDR3 contains 15 residues. CDR3 residues: CSVGTPTGFSYEQYF. The CDR3 nucleotides are TGCAGCGTCGGGACCCCGACAGGGTTCTCCTACGAGCAGTACTTC.

CDR3 coding DNA: TGTGCCAGCAGCTTAGCGGGCCTAACAAACGAGCAGTACTTC. This encodes CASSLAGLTNEQYF. V is TRBV11-2 and J is TRBJ2-7; no clear D. The CDR3 spans 14 residues. V lost 1 base to trimming and J lost 5 bases, with 12 bases between them. Germline-derived CDR1 and CDR2 are SGHAT and FQNNGV.

J is TRBJ2-1 and V is TRBV6-1; D possibly matches TRBD1 or TRBD2 (5 bases each). The CDR3 contains 15 residues. With 7 bases removed from V and 0 bases from J, the gap between germline ends came to 13 bases. Germline V gene lookup returns CDR1 MNHNS and CDR2 SASEGT. CDR3 protein: CASIELRGSYNEQFF. The CDR3 nucleotides are TGTGCCAGCATCGAACTGAGGGGCTCCTACAATGAGCAGTTCTTC.

J is TRBJ2-5 and V is TRBV3-1, with 13 nucleotides matching TRBD2. CDR3 length equals 16 residues. Germline CDR1 LGHDT, CDR2 YNNKEL (reference sequence). The V gene end was trimmed by 1 base and the J gene end by 11 bases; junction bases not matched to a gene: 10. The CDR3 region is CASSQAPGLAGYTQYF. The DNA of the CDR3 is TGTGCCAGCAGCCAAGCTCCGGGACTAGCGGGATATACGCAGTACTTC.

Regarding this clonotype: Relative to the germline gene, one junction end is altered; a read error may explain this. The chain's CDR3 is CASSAGTTYNGQFF. The CDR3 DNA sequence: TGTGCCAGCAGTGCCGGGACTACTTACAATGGGCAGTTCTTC. This sequence joins TRBV6-2 or TRBV6-3 and TRBJ2-1, with 7 bases lining up with TRBD2. This CDR3 is built from 14 residues. Germline CDR1 and CDR2: MNHEY and SVGEGT.

The V call is TRBV12-3 or TRBV12-4, the J call TRBJ2-4, with unresolved D. V gave up 1 base and J gave up 13 bases, with 11 bases separating them. This CDR3 is 12 amino acids long. The CDR3 reads CASSLGKVEQYF. The CDR3 DNA reads as TGTGCCAGCAGTTTAGGGAAGGTAGAGCAGTACTTC.

The chain couples TRBV7-2 to TRBJ2-5; 8 bases agree with TRBD2. The CDR3 runs to 16 residues. The junction had 8 bases not matched to a gene; V was cut back by 5 bases and J by 0 bases. Germline V gene sequence: CDR1 SGHTA, CDR2 FQGNSA. The CDR3 sequence is CASSPQSGGNQETQYF. The CDR3 bases are TGTGCCAGCAGCCCCCAATCGGGGGGGAACCAAGAGACCCAGTACTTC. The variable domain in full, completed from reference TRBV7-2 and TRBJ2-5, reads GAGVSQSPSNKVTEKGKDVELRCDPISGHTALYWYRQSLGQGLEFLIYFQGNSAPDKSGLPSDRFSAERTGGSVSTLTIQRTQQEDSAVYLCASSPQSGGNQETQYFGPGTRLLVL.

The V gene is TRBV11-2, the J gene TRBJ2-7; no clear D gene. The CDR3 spans 14 residues. The V gene's germline CDR1 is SGHAT and CDR2 FQNNGV. Trimming stripped 0 bases from V and 7 bases from J, with 13 bases between. This CDR3 reads CASSLETLSGEQYF. CDR3 in DNA: TGTGCCAGCAGCTTAGAAACCCTCTCCGGGGAGCAGTACTTC.

The chain combines TRBV10-3 with TRBJ2-2, with TRBD1 as a possible D gene (6 bases). Trimming left V 10 bases short and J 1 base short, with 22 bases between. Germline loops: CDR1 ENHRY, CDR2 SYGVKD. The CDR3 consists of 17 residues. The CDR3: CATRKYGSQGNTGELFF. CDR3 in DNA: TGTGCCACCAGGAAGTACGGGTCACAGGGGAACACCGGGGAGCTGTTTTTT.

About this clonotype: One end of the junction fails to match germline, which may point to a read error. The rearrangement uses TRBV20-1 and TRBJ2-3; D may be TRBD2 (5 bases). Germline values: CDR1 DFQATT, CDR2 SNEGSKA (reference sequence). CDR3 length equals 14 residues. The CDR3 DNA reads as TGCAGTGCTAGAGATGGACTGAGCACAGAGACGCAGTATTTT. This gives the protein CSARDGLSTETQYF.

The chain's CDR3 is CASSQAIVETQYF. The CDR3 region has the DNA TGCGCCAGCAGCCAGGCGATCGTAGAGACCCAGTACTTC. The chain couples TRBV4-1 to TRBJ2-7, with no clear D. The better agreement between TRBJ2-5 and the DNA end casts doubt on the J call. The germline V gene has CDR1 MGHRA and CDR2 YSYEKL. This CDR3 spans 13 amino acids.

The rearrangement uses TRBV27 and TRBJ2-3; TRBD2 aligns across 7 bases. The CDR3 runs 16 residues. V lost 4 bases, J lost 6 bases, and 13 bases stayed unmatched. Germline V gene lookup returns CDR1 MNHEY and CDR2 SMNVEV (reference sequence). This CDR3 reads CASSYIAGSEVDTQYF. In DNA, the CDR3 is TGTGCCAGCAGTTACATAGCGGGTTCAGAGGTGGATACGCAGTATTTT.

This clonotype has only one observation. V usage is TRBV21-1 and J usage is TRBJ2-2; no DNA check was done on the table's D call, TRBD1. TRBV21-1 is described as a pseudogene. This CDR3 has 14 amino acids. This CDR3 is CASSTGWGTGELFF. CDR3 DNA: TGTGCCAGCAGTACAGGGTGGGGCACCGGGGAGCTGTTTTTT.

This clonotype was seen a single time. The chain couples TRBV7-2 to TRBJ2-1, with 8 positions matching TRBD1. V trimming: 5 bases; J trimming: 8 bases; junction bases outside the gene matches: 8. There are 14 residues in the CDR3. Per germline, CDR1 SGHTA and CDR2 FQGNSA. CDR3 DNA: TGTGCCAGCAGCCCAGACAGGGGAAGCCATGAGCAGTTCTTC. This gives the protein CASSPDRGSHEQFF.

Regarding this clonotype: A junction boundary mismatches the germline segment, possibly from a read error. The gene calls are TRBV4-3 and TRBJ2-3; 7 bases fit TRBD2. This CDR3 has 13 amino acids. Germline-derived CDR1 and CDR2 are LGHNA and YSLEER. CDR3 bases: TGCGTCAGCAGCCCCCCGATGGGACTAACGCAGTATTTT. It codes for CVSSPPMGLTQYF.

This clonotype was seen a handful of times. The V and J genes are TRBV6-6 and TRBJ1-5; D unresolved. V gave up 5 bases and J gave up 5 bases, with 16 bases separating them. CDR1 is MNHNY, CDR2 SVGAGI, per germline (reference sequence). The CDR3 contains 15 residues. The chain's CDR3 is CASSASGPGYQPQHF. DNA for the CDR3: TGTGCCAGCAGTGCGTCCGGGCCGGGTTATCAGCCCCAGCATTTT.

This clonotype was detected once. The junction shows a germline mismatch at one end, possibly a read error. The chain is built from TRBV7-9 and TRBJ1-1; no clear D gene. Germline V gene lookup returns CDR1 SEHNR and CDR2 FQNEAQ (reference sequence). The CDR3 loop spans 12 amino acids. In DNA, the CDR3 is TGTGCCAGTAGCTCGTCTGGGCCTGAAGCTTTCTTT. This codes for CASSSSGPEAFF.